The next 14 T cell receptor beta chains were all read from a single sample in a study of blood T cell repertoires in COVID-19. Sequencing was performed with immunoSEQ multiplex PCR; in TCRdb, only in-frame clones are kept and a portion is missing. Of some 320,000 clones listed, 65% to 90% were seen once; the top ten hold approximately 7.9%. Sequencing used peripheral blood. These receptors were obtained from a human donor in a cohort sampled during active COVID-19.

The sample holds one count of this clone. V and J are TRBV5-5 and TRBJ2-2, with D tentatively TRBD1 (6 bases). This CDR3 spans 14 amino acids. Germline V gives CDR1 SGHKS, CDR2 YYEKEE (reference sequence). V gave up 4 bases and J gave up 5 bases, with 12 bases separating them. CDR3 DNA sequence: TGTGCCAGCAGCCCGCCACAGGGAACCGGGGAGCTGTTTTTT. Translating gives CASSPPQGTGELFF.

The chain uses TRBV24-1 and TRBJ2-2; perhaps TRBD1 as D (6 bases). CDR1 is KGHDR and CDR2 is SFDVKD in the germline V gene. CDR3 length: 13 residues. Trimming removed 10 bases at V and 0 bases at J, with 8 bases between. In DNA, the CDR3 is TGTGCCACTCGGACAGCGAACACCGGGGAGCTGTTTTTT. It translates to CATRTANTGELFF.

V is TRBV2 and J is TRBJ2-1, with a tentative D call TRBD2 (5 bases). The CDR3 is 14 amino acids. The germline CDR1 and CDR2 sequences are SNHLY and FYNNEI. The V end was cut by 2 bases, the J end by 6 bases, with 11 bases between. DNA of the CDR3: TGTGCCAGCAGTGAATCACTAGTGGGCAATGAGCAGTTCTTC. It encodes CASSESLVGNEQFF.

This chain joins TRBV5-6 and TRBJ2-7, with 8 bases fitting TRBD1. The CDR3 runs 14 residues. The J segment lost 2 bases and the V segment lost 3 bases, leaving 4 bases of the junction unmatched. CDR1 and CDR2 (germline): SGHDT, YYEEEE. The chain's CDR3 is CASSYGTGAYEQYF. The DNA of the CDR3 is TGTGCCAGCAGCTACGGGACAGGCGCCTACGAGCAGTACTTC.

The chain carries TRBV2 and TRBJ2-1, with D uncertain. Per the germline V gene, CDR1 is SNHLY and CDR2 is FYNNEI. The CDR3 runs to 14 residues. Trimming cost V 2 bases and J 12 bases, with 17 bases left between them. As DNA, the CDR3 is TGTGCCAGCAGTGAAAACCCCTATGGTGGTCTGCAGTTCTTC. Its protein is CASSENPYGGLQFF.

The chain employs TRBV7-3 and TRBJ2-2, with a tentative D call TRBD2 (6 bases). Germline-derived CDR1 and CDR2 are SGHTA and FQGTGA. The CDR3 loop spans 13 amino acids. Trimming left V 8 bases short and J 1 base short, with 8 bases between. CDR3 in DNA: TGTGCCAGCGGGACTCAGAACACCGGGGAGCTGTTTTTT. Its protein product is CASGTQNTGELFF.

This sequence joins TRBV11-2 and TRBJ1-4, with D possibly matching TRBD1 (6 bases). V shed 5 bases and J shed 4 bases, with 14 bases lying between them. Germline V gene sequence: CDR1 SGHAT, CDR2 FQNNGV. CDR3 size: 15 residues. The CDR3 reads CASSGRDTRNEKLFF. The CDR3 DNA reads TGTGCCAGCAGCGGCCGGGACACCCGTAATGAAAAACTGTTTTTT.

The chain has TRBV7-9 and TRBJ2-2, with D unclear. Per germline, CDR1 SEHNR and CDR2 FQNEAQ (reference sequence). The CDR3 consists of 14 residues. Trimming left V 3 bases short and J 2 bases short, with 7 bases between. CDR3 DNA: TGTGCCAGCAGCTTCGAGTTAAACACCGGGGAGCTGTTTTTT. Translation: CASSFELNTGELFF.

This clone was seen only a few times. CDR3 amino acids: CASSRQGEDSPLHF. CDR3 DNA: TGTGCCAGCAGCCGACAGGGAGAGGATTCACCCCTCCACTTT. The V call is TRBV6-1, the J call TRBJ1-6, with 7 bases identical to TRBD1. The V segment lost 6 bases and the J segment 8 bases; nucleotides outside the gene matches: 7. Per the germline V gene, CDR1 is MNHNS and CDR2 is SASEGT. The CDR3 consists of 14 residues.

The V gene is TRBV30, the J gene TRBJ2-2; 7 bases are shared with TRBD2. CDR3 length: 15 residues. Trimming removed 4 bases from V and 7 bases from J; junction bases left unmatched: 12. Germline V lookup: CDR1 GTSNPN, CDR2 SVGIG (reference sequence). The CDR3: CAWTLMGRVDGELFF. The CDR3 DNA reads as TGTGCCTGGACCCTCATGGGGAGGGTTGACGGGGAGCTGTTTTTT.

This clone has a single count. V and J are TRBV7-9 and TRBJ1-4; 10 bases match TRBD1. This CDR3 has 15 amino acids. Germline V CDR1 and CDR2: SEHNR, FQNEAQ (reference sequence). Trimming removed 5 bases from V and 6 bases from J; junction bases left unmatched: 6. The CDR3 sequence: CASSKRQGADEKLFF. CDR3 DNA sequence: TGTGCCAGCAGCAAAAGACAGGGGGCGGATGAAAAACTGTTTTTT.

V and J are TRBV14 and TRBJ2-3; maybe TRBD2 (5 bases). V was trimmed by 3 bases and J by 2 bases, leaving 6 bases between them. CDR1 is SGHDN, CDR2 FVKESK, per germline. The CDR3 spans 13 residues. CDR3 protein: CASSQDFTDTQYF. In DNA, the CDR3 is TGTGCCAGCAGCCAGGACTTCACAGATACGCAGTATTTT. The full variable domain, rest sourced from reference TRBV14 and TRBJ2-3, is EAGVTQFPSHSVIEKGQTVTLRCDPISGHDNLYWYRRVMGKEIKFLLHFVKESKQDESGMPNNRFLAERTGGTYSTLKVQPAELEDSGVYFCASSQDFTDTQYFGPGTRLTVL.

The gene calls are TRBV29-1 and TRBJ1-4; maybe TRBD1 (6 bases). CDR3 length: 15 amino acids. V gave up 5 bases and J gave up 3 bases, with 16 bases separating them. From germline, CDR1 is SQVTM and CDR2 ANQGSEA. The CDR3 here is CSVSQGPGANEKLFF. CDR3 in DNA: TGCAGCGTTTCACAGGGCCCAGGAGCTAATGAAAAACTGTTTTTT.

In nucleotides, the CDR3 is TGTGCCAGCGGGCCCGGGACGGCCGGGGGGGAGACCCAGTACTTC. Translating gives CASGPGTAGGETQYF. The chain employs TRBV21-1 and TRBJ2-5; the DNA was not used to check the table's D call, TRBD2. TRBV21-1 is designated a pseudogene. The CDR3 extends over 15 amino acids.